The 27 T cell receptor beta chains below all came from one sample that was sequenced in a study of blood T cells in healthy people across ages. It was with a sample-barcoded 5' primer and a J-beta primer mix that a second PCR of about 6 to 12 cycles was run. One entry per CDR3 protein results from TCRdb running MiXCR on the 5' RACE reads. Of about 1.8 million distinct CDR3 sequences in the sample, around half were seen once. The sequenced material came from blood. Receptors were obtained from a woman aged 40 to 50 in good health.

Concerning this clonotype: Germline is not matched at one junction end, which may reflect a read error. J is TRBJ2-5 and V is TRBV7-7, with D perhaps TRBD2 (7 bases). Germline-derived CDR1 and CDR2 are SSHAT and FNYEAQ (reference sequence). CDR3 length: 14 amino acids. The CDR3 DNA sequence: TGTGCTAGCAGCTTGAGGGGGGGCCCCGAGACCCAGTACTTC. This translates into CASSLRGGPETQYF.

This clonotype was detected a few times. This chain links TRBV27 with TRBJ2-3; the D is unclear. CDR3 length: 16 residues. The germline CDR1 and CDR2 sequences are MNHEY and SMNVEV (reference sequence). Deletions cut 3 bases from V and 0 bases from J, with 13 bases between. The CDR3 nucleotides are TGTGCCAGCAGTTTGTACCTGGGGTCTAGCACAGATACGCAGTATTTT. Translating it yields CASSLYLGSSTDTQYF.

The chain uses TRBV7-2 and TRBJ1-2, with a possible D match to TRBD1 (5 bases). The germline gives CDR1 SGHTA, CDR2 FQGNSA. Trimming took off 1 base at V and 4 bases at J, with 13 bases between the two ends. The CDR3 runs 15 residues. The CDR3 protein is CASSLVGESGYGYTF. The CDR3 nucleotides are TGTGCCAGCAGCTTAGTAGGGGAAAGCGGCTATGGCTACACCTTC.

This chain joins TRBV24-1 and TRBJ2-3, with TRBD1 matching over 8 bases. The germline V gene encodes CDR1 KGHDR and CDR2 SFDVKD. Trimming at V came to 3 bases and at J to 5 bases, leaving 9 bases not matched to a gene. The CDR3 is 16 residues long. The CDR3 DNA sequence: TGTGCCACCAGTGATGGACAGGGATGGACCTTAGATACGCAGTATTTT. The encoded protein is CATSDGQGWTLDTQYF.

A few counts support this clonotype. The chain is built from TRBV4-2 and TRBJ2-7, with 11 bases aligning to TRBD1. With V trimmed by 3 bases and J by 0 bases, 4 bases remained unmatched. This CDR3 has 16 residues. The germline V gene encodes CDR1 LGHNA and CDR2 YNFKEQ. The CDR3 region is CASSHGTGGFSYEQYF. The CDR3 DNA reads TGTGCCAGCAGCCATGGGACAGGGGGGTTCTCCTACGAGCAGTACTTC.

The genes are TRBV20-1 and TRBJ1-6, with a possible D match to TRBD1 (6 bases). The CDR3 is 15 residues long. With 3 bases removed from V and 10 bases from J, the gap between germline ends came to 19 bases. Germline CDR1 is DFQATT and CDR2 is SNEGSKA (reference sequence). The chain's CDR3 is CSASQALQGRSPLHF. The DNA of the CDR3 is TGCAGTGCTAGCCAAGCTTTACAGGGTAGATCACCCCTCCACTTT.

With regard to this clonotype: A much larger clonotype is one base distant, so this may be a read error. This chain joins TRBV27 and TRBJ2-4; 8 positions match TRBD1. Germline V gives CDR1 MNHEY, CDR2 SMNVEV (reference sequence). This CDR3 contains 13 residues. The CDR3 loop reads CASRDRAKNIRYF. CDR3 in DNA: TGTGCCAGCAGGGACAGGGCGAAAAACATTCGGTACTTC.

In this sample, this clonotype turned up once. The chain is built from TRBV12-3 or TRBV12-4 and TRBJ2-5; TRBD2 might be the D (6 bases). The V end was cut by 3 bases, the J end by 0 bases, with 11 bases between. This CDR3 is built from 15 residues. The CDR3 DNA sequence: TGTGCCAGCAGTTTTTGGCGGGGTAACCAAGAGACCCAGTACTTC. It specifies CASSFWRGNQETQYF.

V is TRBV20-1 and J is TRBJ2-3, with 9 bases lining up with TRBD2. J gave up 4 bases and V 4 bases, and 18 bases lay outside the gene matches. The germline V gene encodes CDR1 DFQATT and CDR2 SNEGSKA (reference sequence). The CDR3 is 18 amino acids. CDR3 nucleotides: TGCAGTGCTACTCTCCCAGGCCCCCTAGCGGGGATGGCAGATACGCAGTATTTT. Translation: CSATLPGPLAGMADTQYF.

This clonotype was observed a handful of times. The V call is TRBV15, the J call TRBJ2-1, with D possibly matching TRBD2 (6 bases). Between the trimmed V and J ends, which lost 1 base and 5 bases, there was a span of 15 bases. CDR3 length equals 16 residues. Germline CDR1 reads LNHNV; CDR2 reads YYDKDF (reference sequence). The CDR3 here is CATSRGTLGLDNEQFF. CDR3 coding DNA: TGTGCCACCAGCAGAGGTACCTTGGGACTTGACAATGAGCAGTTCTTC.

This clonotype was counted between two and nine times. The chain links TRBV20-1 to TRBJ1-1; TRBD1 matches 9 bases. In germline, CDR1 is DFQATT, CDR2 SNEGSKA (reference sequence). Trimming cost V 0 bases and J 4 bases; bases outside gene matches: 6. The CDR3 is 15 amino acids. CDR3 nucleotides: TGCAGTGCTAGAGACTGGACAGGGGAAATCACTGAAGCTTTCTTT. This translates into CSARDWTGEITEAFF.

The gene calls are TRBV7-2 and TRBJ1-2; D gene uncertain. The CDR3 is 14 residues long. The germline V gene has CDR1 SGHTA and CDR2 FQGNSA. The V end lost 3 bases, the J end lost 4 bases, and 12 bases lay between the germline ends. CDR3 residues: CASSFRVLGYGYTF. The CDR3 nucleotides are TGTGCCAGCAGCTTTCGGGTGCTCGGCTATGGCTACACCTTC.

V is TRBV27 and J is TRBJ1-6; no reliable D call. Germline V gene data show CDR1 as MNHEY and CDR2 as SMNVEV (reference sequence). The germline V and J ends were trimmed by 2 bases and 11 bases, with 10 bases remaining between them. This CDR3 region has 13 residues. CDR3 coding DNA: TGTGCCAGCAGTTTAGGCGGAGGCACACCCCTCCACTTT. Its protein is CASSLGGGTPLHF.

CDR3 sequence reads: CASGVRGARAEAFF. In nucleotides, the CDR3 is TGTGCCAGCGGGGTGCGGGGGGCTCGGGCTGAAGCTTTCTTT. The V gene is TRBV28, the J gene TRBJ1-1; tentative D call: TRBD1 (6 bases). V was trimmed by 8 bases and J by 6 bases, leaving 19 bases between them. The CDR3 contains 14 residues. CDR1 and CDR2 (germline): MDHEN, SYDVKM.

The V gene is TRBV29-1, the J gene TRBJ2-4; TRBD2 is a possible D gene (5 bases). The CDR3 length is 14 residues. The V and J ends lost 4 bases and 4 bases respectively, with 14 bases between them. The germline V gene has CDR1 SQVTM and CDR2 ANQGSEA. The CDR3 bases are TGCAGCGTTGCAGAGGACTTCGAAAAAAACATTCAGTACTTC. It codes for CSVAEDFEKNIQYF.

The chain carries TRBV20-1 and TRBJ2-4; 9 nucleotides match TRBD1. The V gene end was trimmed by 2 bases and the J gene end by 0 bases; junction bases not matched to a gene: 11. This CDR3 is 18 amino acids long. CDR1 and CDR2 from the germline V gene are DFQATT and SNEGSKA (reference sequence). The CDR3 coding sequence is TGCAGTGCTAGAAACCCACAGGGGGCAGACCTAGCCAAAAACATTCAGTACTTC. This codes for CSARNPQGADLAKNIQYF.

The J gene is TRBJ2-7, the V gene TRBV6-5; the D is unclear. Trimming shortened V by 10 bases and J by 2 bases, and 15 bases separated the two germline ends. In germline, CDR1 is MNHEY, CDR2 SVGAGI. The CDR3 totals 13 residues. The chain's CDR3 is CATQVLYPYEQYF. CDR3 sequence (DNA): TGTGCCACTCAGGTCCTCTACCCCTACGAGCAGTACTTC.

This clonotype has just a few counts. The CDR3 protein is CASRPWGVKYQETQYF. The CDR3, as DNA: TGTGCCAGCAGACCTTGGGGAGTAAAGTACCAAGAGACCCAGTACTTC. The gene calls are TRBV28 and TRBJ2-5; possibly TRBD2 for D (5 bases). The germline gives CDR1 MDHEN, CDR2 SYDVKM. V was trimmed by 6 bases and J by 0 bases, leaving 17 bases between them. The CDR3 totals 16 residues.

In this sample, this clonotype turned up once. CDR3 DNA sequence: TGTGCCAGCAGCCCCTCGGCTAGCGGACTCAAAAACATTCAGTACTTC. Its translation is CASSPSASGLKNIQYF. The chain has TRBV11-2 and TRBJ2-4; 7 bases are a match to TRBD2. The ends lost 5 bases at V and 3 bases at J; junction bases unmatched: 10. CDR3 length equals 16 residues. Germline CDR1 and CDR2: SGHAT and FQNNGV.

The sample holds a few counts of this clonotype. The J gene is TRBJ2-1, the V gene TRBV4-3, with D hard to call. The V end lost 0 bases, the J end lost 9 bases, and 6 bases lay between the germline ends. CDR3 length equals 12 residues. CDR1 and CDR2 (germline): LGHNA, YSLEER. CDR3 amino acids: CASSQEVGEQFF. CDR3 sequence (DNA): TGCGCCAGCAGCCAAGAGGTTGGTGAGCAGTTCTTC.

The chain links TRBV20-1 to TRBJ2-5; 9 positions agree with TRBD2. The CDR3 consists of 15 residues. Germline values: CDR1 DFQATT, CDR2 SNEGSKA (reference sequence). With 3 bases clipped from V and 1 base from J, the junction kept 6 bases outside the gene matches. The CDR3 sequence is CSASSRGGLQETQYF. CDR3 nucleotide sequence: TGCAGTGCTAGTTCGCGGGGGGGCCTCCAAGAGACCCAGTACTTC.

This chain joins TRBV7-2 and TRBJ2-1, with D possibly TRBD2 on 6 matching bases. The ends were cut back, 5 bases at V and 4 bases at J, with 18 bases in the middle. The length of the CDR3 is 16 residues. Germline CDR1 reads SGHTA; CDR2 reads FQGNSA. CDR3 amino acids: CASSPQGRLGYNEQFF. CDR3 nucleotide sequence: TGTGCCAGCAGCCCCCAAGGGAGACTAGGGTACAATGAGCAGTTCTTC.

The rearrangement joins TRBV20-1 to TRBJ2-1, with TRBD2 matching over 14 bases. Looked up from germline, CDR1 is DFQATT and CDR2 is SNEGSKA (reference sequence). The length of the CDR3 is 16 residues. V gave up 6 bases and J gave up 3 bases; unmatched junction bases: 7. This chain's CDR3 is CSAMTSGGAVYNEQFF. The CDR3 coding sequence is TGCAGTGCGATGACTAGCGGGGGGGCCGTCTACAATGAGCAGTTCTTC.

The rearrangement uses TRBV5-6 and TRBJ2-7, with no clear D. The CDR3 length is 15 residues. Per germline, CDR1 SGHDT and CDR2 YYEEEE. V was shortened by 1 base and J by 4 bases, with 15 bases between the two germline ends. This CDR3 is CASSLFPQERYEQYF. The CDR3 nucleotides are TGTGCCAGCAGCTTGTTCCCCCAGGAAAGATACGAGCAGTACTTC.

This rearrangement joins TRBV7-8 to TRBJ1-2, with 8 bases lining up with TRBD1. Losses at the gene ends were 0 bases for V and 4 bases for J; bases not matched to a gene: 7. Germline lookup yields CDR1 SGHVS and CDR2 FQNEAQ. The CDR3 length is 16 residues. The CDR3 sequence: CASSLAQGARSYGYTF. DNA of the CDR3: TGTGCCAGCAGCTTAGCGCAGGGGGCGCGTAGCTATGGCTACACCTTC.

This clonotype was counted only a few times. The chain uses TRBV9 and TRBJ2-3, with D possibly matching TRBD2 (5 bases). Germline lookup yields CDR1 SGDLS and CDR2 YYNGEE. The CDR3 covers 16 residues. Between the trimmed V and J ends, which lost 1 base and 7 bases, there was a span of 19 bases. CDR3 DNA sequence: TGTGCCAGCAGCGTAACCGCGGGCACAGCAATATATACGCAGTATTTT. It specifies CASSVTAGTAIYTQYF. Filled out from reference TRBV9 and TRBJ2-3, the complete variable domain reads DSGVTQTPKHLITATGQRVTLRCSPRSGDLSVYWYQQSLDQGLQFLIQYYNGEERAKGNILERFSAQQFPDLHSELNLSSLELGDSALYFCASSVTAGTAIYTQYFGPGTRLTVL.

The V gene is TRBV4-2, the J gene TRBJ2-5; D perhaps matches TRBD1 (7 bases). Germline assignment: CDR1 LGHNA and CDR2 YNFKEQ. Between the trimmed V and J ends, which lost 3 bases and 11 bases, there was a span of 22 bases. The CDR3 consists of 15 residues. The CDR3 nucleotides read TGTGCCAGCAGCCAGCGCCCAGGGGGGACGAATGAGCAGTACTTC. Translating gives CASSQRPGGTNEQYF.